The 14 T cell receptor beta chains below come from one sample, sequenced in a study of T cells in Graves' hyperthyroidism and ophthalmopathy. Amplified TCR beta CDR3 regions derived from RNA transcripts. In the first-round RT-PCR of the TCR CDR3, the HTBI primer set was used. TCRdb itself ran the multiplex PCR reads through MiXCR, one entry per CDR3 protein. In the table there are about 270,000 distinct CDR3 sequences, roughly 22% of which are singletons. Sequenced material: blood. These TCRs come from a man aged 25 to 45 with Graves' ophthalmopathy.

A few counts support this clonotype. The chain joins TRBV6-1 to TRBJ2-2; TRBD1 aligns across 7 bases. This CDR3 is built from 14 residues. Per germline, CDR1 MNHNS and CDR2 SASEGT. Losses at the gene ends were 8 bases for V and 1 base for J; bases not matched to a gene: 4. CDR3 nucleotide sequence: TGTGCCAGCGGAAGACAGGGGAACACCGGGGAGCTGTTTTTT. It translates to CASGRQGNTGELFF.

This clonotype was seen ten or more times. The V and J genes are TRBV2 and TRBJ2-3; no clear D. Germline assignment: CDR1 SNHLY and CDR2 FYNNEI. V was cut by 2 bases and J by 4 bases, with 4 bases left in between. The CDR3 has 12 residues. The CDR3: CASSESSDTQYF. In DNA form, the CDR3 reads TGTGCCAGCAGTGAATCCTCAGATACGCAGTATTTT.

In its sample, this clonotype was seen many times. Mismatch with germline at one junction end may stem from a read error. The J gene is TRBJ2-3, the V gene TRBV30, with TRBD1 as a possible D gene (6 bases). This CDR3 contains 12 residues. Germline V gene data show CDR1 as GTSNPN and CDR2 as SVGIG (reference sequence). CDR3 nucleotide sequence: TGCGTCTTGAGTGGGGGCGGAGATACGCAGTATTTT. Its translation is CVLSGGGDTQYF.

This chain uses TRBV6-1 with TRBJ2-2; D may be TRBD1 (5 bases). From germline, CDR1 is MNHNS and CDR2 SASEGT. The CDR3 totals 12 residues. Trimming pared 5 bases from V and 10 bases from J, leaving 11 bases between. CDR3: CASSSPGPELFF. The CDR3 coding sequence is TGTGCCAGCAGTTCTCCAGGGCCGGAGCTGTTTTTT.

A single count supports this clonotype. V is TRBV30 and J is TRBJ1-5; D might be TRBD1 (5 bases). Germline-derived CDR1 and CDR2 are GTSNPN and SVGIG (reference sequence). Trimming took off 3 bases at V and 7 bases at J, with 16 bases between the two ends. The CDR3 is 14 residues long. CDR3 sequence: CAWSVGGEEQPQHF. CDR3 DNA: TGTGCCTGGAGCGTGGGGGGGGAGGAACAGCCCCAGCATTTT.

The chain joins TRBV3-1 to TRBJ2-2; tentative D call: TRBD1 (7 bases). CDR3 length: 13 amino acids. Germline V gene sequence: CDR1 LGHDT, CDR2 YNNKEL (reference sequence). V was shortened by 8 bases and J by 7 bases, with 14 bases between the two germline ends. As DNA, the CDR3 is TGTGCCAGCGCCTCCAGGGGGGACGGGGAGCTGTTTTTT. Protein product: CASASRGDGELFF.

V gene TRBV7-9 combines with J gene TRBJ2-5; D gene ambiguous. CDR1 is SEHNR, CDR2 FQNEAQ, per germline (reference sequence). CDR3 size: 9 residues. The V gene lost 10 bases and the J gene lost 5 bases, with 5 bases spanning the gap. In DNA, the CDR3 is TGTGCCACGGCGGAGACCCAGTACTTC. It is translated as CATAETQYF.

This clonotype has more than one count but fewer than ten. The chain has TRBV13 and TRBJ1-3; 7 bases fit TRBD1. The CDR3 loop spans 19 amino acids. The J segment lost 0 bases and the V segment lost 7 bases, leaving 18 bases of the junction unmatched. Germline loops: CDR1 PRHDT, CDR2 FYEKMQ (reference sequence). CDR3 in DNA: TGTGCCAGCACCGTTACGACAGGGCGACTGGCTCTCTCTGGAAACACCATATATTTT. This gives the protein CASTVTTGRLALSGNTIYF.

This clonotype has more than one count but fewer than ten. The genes are TRBV2 and TRBJ2-7; a weak D match, TRBD1 (6 bases). The length of the CDR3 is 13 residues. V shed 4 bases and J shed 7 bases, with 14 bases lying between them. The V gene's germline CDR1 is SNHLY and CDR2 FYNNEI. CDR3 in DNA: TGTGCCAGCAGTGGGGACACCGCGGTAGAGCAGTACTTC. This sequence encodes CASSGDTAVEQYF.

This clonotype showed up many times. The V call is TRBV28, the J call TRBJ2-3; 12 bases are a match to TRBD2. Germline CDR1 reads MDHEN; CDR2 reads SYDVKM. The junction had 2 bases not matched to a gene; V was cut back by 5 bases and J by 5 bases. CDR3 length equals 14 residues. CDR3 sequence (DNA): TGTGCCAGCAGTCCGGGACTAGCGGGAGATACGCAGTATTTT. Protein product: CASSPGLAGDTQYF.

In this sample, this clonotype turned up a few times. The gene calls are TRBV28 and TRBJ1-6, with D unresolved. Deletions cut 7 bases from V and 4 bases from J, with 5 bases between. Germline-derived CDR1 and CDR2 are MDHEN and SYDVKM. This CDR3 region has 12 residues. The CDR3 bases are TGTGCCAGCAAATTATATAATTCACCCCTCCACTTT. Protein: CASKLYNSPLHF.

This clonotype has just a few counts. The chain uses TRBV7-8 and TRBJ1-5; D may be TRBD1 (5 bases). The V gene's germline CDR1 is SGHVS and CDR2 FQNEAQ. Trimming left V 4 bases short and J 0 bases short, with 10 bases between. This CDR3 contains 15 residues. CDR3 protein: CASSWGRNSNQPQHF. The CDR3 DNA reads TGTGCCAGCAGCTGGGGGAGGAATAGCAATCAGCCCCAGCATTTT.

This clonotype was observed many times. The gene calls are TRBV3-1 and TRBJ2-5; D not resolved. The CDR3 spans 14 residues. V lost 5 bases, J lost 4 bases, and 14 bases lay in between. The germline CDR1 and CDR2 sequences are LGHDT and YNNKEL (reference sequence). CDR3 loop: CASSSYQVLETQYF. As DNA, the CDR3 is TGTGCCAGCAGCTCCTACCAGGTTTTAGAGACCCAGTACTTC.

CDR3 nucleotide sequence: TGTGCCTGTCATCCGGGACTAGCGGGAGTGGAGAATGAGCAGTTCTTC. It is translated as CACHPGLAGVENEQFF. V is TRBV30 and J is TRBJ2-1, with TRBD2 matching over 14 bases. Trimming took 6 bases from V and 7 from J; bases not matched to a gene: 11. The CDR3 is 16 amino acids. Germline V gene data show CDR1 as GTSNPN and CDR2 as SVGIG (reference sequence).